A selection of T cell receptor beta chains follows, all from one sample in a study of blood T cell repertoires in COVID-19. The assay was immunoSEQ multiplex PCR, and TCRdb's table has in-frame clones only and misses some. Of 200,000 or so clones listed, around 85% are singletons. The sequencing input was peripheral blood. The origin of the receptors is a human donor in a cohort sampled during active COVID-19. CDR3s include the opening cysteine and the closing phenylalanine or tryptophan. Each record gives: J gene, clone size, D gene, V gene, CDR3 DNA, CDR3 protein. The D gene is left open where the match is weak. Clone size appears in some rows only: once, few, many, or a class for an expanded clone.

>TRBJ1-2|NA|NA|TRBV6-5
TGTGCCAGCAACTGGTTATATGGCTACACCTTC
CASNWLYGYTF
>TRBJ2-7|NA|TRBD1|TRBV5-1
TGCGCCAGCAGCTCCCAGACAGGGCTAGGGGAGCAGTACTTC
CASSSQTGLGEQYF
>TRBJ2-3|NA|TRBD2|TRBV15
TGTGCCACCAGCAGACCTTCGGGACTAGCTCGCTACACAGATACGCAGTATTTT
CATSRPSGLARYTDTQYF
>TRBJ2-7|NA|TRBD1|TRBV11-2
TGTGCCAGCAGCTTAAGCGACCATCCAAGGGGGCACGAGCAGTACTTC
CASSLSDHPRGHEQYF
>TRBJ1-1|NA|NA|TRBV18
TGTGCCAGCTCACCCGTGACAGGGAACACTGAAGCTTTCTTT
CASSPVTGNTEAFF
>TRBJ2-1|NA|TRBD2|TRBV25-1
TGTGCCAGCAGTCTAACTAGCGTTTACAATGAGCAGTTCTTC
CASSLTSVYNEQFF
>TRBJ2-6|NA|NA|TRBV19
TGTGCCAGTAGTGCCGAACAGGGCTCTGGGGCCAACGTCCTGACTTTC
CASSAEQGSGANVLTF
>TRBJ2-3|NA|NA|TRBV27
TGTGCCAGCGGTAGAACAGATACGCAGTATTTT
CASGRTDTQYF
>TRBJ2-7|NA|TRBD2|TRBV29-1
TGCAGCGTGGGGGGGGGAACGGGAGACTACGAGCAGTACTTC
CSVGGGTGDYEQYF
>TRBJ1-2|NA|TRBD1|TRBV7-2
TGTGCCAGCAGCTTTAAGGGACAGAATAACTATGGCTACACCTTC
CASSFKGQNNYGYTF
>TRBJ1-1|NA|NA|TRBV18
TGTGCCAGCTCACCAATGGCAAAGGGGGTGAACACTGAAGCTTTCTTT
CASSPMAKGVNTEAFF
>TRBJ1-1|few|TRBD1|TRBV27
TGTGCCAGCAGTTCGCCGGGACAGGGGAACACTGAAGCTTTCTTT
CASSSPGQGNTEAFF
>TRBJ2-1|NA|NA|TRBV12-3/TRBV12-4
TGTGCCAGCAGTTTTCTGGGGAGTGAGCAGTTCTTC
CASSFLGSEQFF
>TRBJ1-4|NA|NA|TRBV4-3
TGCGCCAGCAGCCGGTTATTGGCCCTAGGTGCAAAACTGTTTTTT
CASSRLLALGAKLFF
>TRBJ2-4|NA|NA|TRBV15
TGTGCCACCAGCAGAGATCAACAAGCCAAAAACATTCAGTACTTC
CATSRDQQAKNIQYF
>TRBJ1-5|NA|NA|TRBV12-3/TRBV12-4
TGTGCCAGCAGTTTGTCGGTATTTCAGCCCCAGCATTTT
CASSLSVFQPQHF
>TRBJ2-1|NA|TRBD2|TRBV7-2
TGTGCCAGCAGCTTATATTTGGCGGGGGGCTTCTCCTACAATGAGCAGTTCTTC
CASSLYLAGGFSYNEQFF
>TRBJ2-7|NA|TRBD1|TRBV5-1
TGCGCCAGCAGCCGGGACAGGGGGAGCTCCTACGAGCAGTACTTC
CASSRDRGSSYEQYF
>TRBJ1-1|few|NA|TRBV19
TGTGCCAGTAGTATAGCTAACGGTCTGAACACTGAAGCTTTCTTT
CASSIANGLNTEAFF
>TRBJ2-7|NA|TRBD2|TRBV6-1
TGTGCCAGCAGTGAATCGGGAGGGGCGGGAGTCTACGAGCAGTACTTC
CASSESGGAGVYEQYF
>TRBJ1-5|once|NA|TRBV7-6
TGTGCCAGCAGCTTAGCGACAGGCCATAGCAATCAGCCCCAGCATTTT
CASSLATGHSNQPQHF
>TRBJ2-5|NA|NA|TRBV18
TGTGCCAGCTCAGTACAGGGAATTCGCCAAGAGACCCAGTACTTC
CASSVQGIRQETQYF
>TRBJ2-7|NA|NA|TRBV7-2
TGTGCCAGCAGCTTTATGGGAGACTCTTACGAGCAGTACTTC
CASSFMGDSYEQYF
>TRBJ1-4|NA|NA|TRBV4-1
TGCGCCAGCAGCAGAACCGAGGCCTCTAATGAAAAACTGTTTTTT
CASSRTEASNEKLFF
>TRBJ2-4|NA|TRBD1|TRBV7-9
TGTGCCAGCAGCGCGTACCGGGACAGGGGAAAAAACATTCAGTACTTC
CASSAYRDRGKNIQYF
>TRBJ1-1|NA|NA|TRBV9
TGTGCCAGCAGCCTTCAGACAGGCGCCGTTGCTTTCTTT
CASSLQTGAVAFF
>TRBJ2-5|NA|TRBD1|TRBV29-1
TGCAGCGTTGAGGGACAGGGGGACGAGACCCAGTACTTC
CSVEGQGDETQYF
>TRBJ2-1|NA|TRBD2|TRBV28
TGTGCCAGCACCGCCGGGACTAAATTTATCTATGAGCAGTTCTTC
CASTAGTKFIYEQFF
>TRBJ2-7|NA|TRBD2|TRBV6-6
TGTGCCAGCAGTCCCCGAAGGGACGACGGGAGGGAGTACTTC
CASSPRRDDGREYF